The sequence of this T cell receptor beta chain was determined in a study of cytomegalovirus exposure and HLA in healthy donors. This clone was observed a single time. The antigen is undetermined. An end of the junction does not agree with germline; a read error may underlie this. Study results and limitations: It is likely that the observed cluster of highly shared sequence variants was a sequencing artifact. From TCR beta sequences, most subjects' HLA-A and HLA-B alleles were reportedly predicted accurately. Both high specificity and high sensitivity reportedly marked the classifier's diagnosis of cytomegalovirus status.

Donors showed nominal health when sampled, although they likely had unrecorded immune exposures. The germline V gene encodes CDR1 SSHAT and CDR2 FNYEAQ (reference sequence). The CDR3 is made up of 16 amino acids. PCR was performed using 60 Vbeta and 13 Jbeta primers. Assay used: immunoSEQ multiplex PCR; TCRdb lists only in-frame clones, some missing. The sample includes 150,000 to 200,000 clones, approximately 65% of them seen just once. The sequence derives from a man aged 40-49 years in good health and CMV-seronegative. The chain links TRBV7-7 to TRBJ2-2; TRBD1 matches at 9 bases. What was sequenced was PBMCs. In DNA, the CDR3 is TGTGCTAGCAGCAGGACAGGGGTCGGGAACACCGGGGAGCTGTTTTTT. Protein: CASSRTGVGNTGELFF.